This is a list of T cell receptor beta chains from one sample in a study of Ad26.COV2.S vaccination and SARS-CoV-2 variants. Generated by immunoSEQ multiplex PCR, the TCRdb table keeps only in-frame clones and is missing some. The profile shows approximately 97,000 clones, about 78% of them singletons. This material consisted of peripheral blood, taken after recovery from COVID-19. These receptors were obtained from a human donor who had recovered from COVID-19. CDR3s include the opening cysteine and the closing phenylalanine or tryptophan. A D gene is named only where the DNA matches it firmly. Rows may omit the clone size; those that give it use once, few, many or a size class.

J gene,D gene,clone size,V gene,CDR3 protein,CDR3 DNA
TRBJ1-2,-,-,TRBV29-1,CSVTTGYYGYTF,TGCAGCGTCACGACCGGTTATTATGGCTACACCTTC
TRBJ2-5,-,-,TRBV5-1,CASSTQETQYF,TGCGCCAGCAGCACCCAAGAGACCCAGTACTTC
TRBJ2-5,-,-,TRBV6-5,CASRPPRGTETQYF,TGTGCCAGCAGGCCCCCGAGGGGTACGGAGACCCAGTACTTC
TRBJ2-7,TRBD1,-,TRBV7-3,CASSLQGDSEQYF,TGTGCCAGCAGCTTACAGGGGGATTCCGAGCAGTACTTC
TRBJ1-6,-,-,TRBV19,CASSIREENSPLHF,TGTGCCAGTAGTATCCGTGAAGAGAATTCACCCCTCCACTTT
TRBJ2-3,-,-,TRBV19,CASSLLGLTDTQYF,TGTGCCAGTAGTTTACTAGGACTCACAGATACGCAGTATTTT
TRBJ1-4,-,-,TRBV29-1,CSVDGIEKLFF,TGCAGCGTTGACGGAATTGAAAAACTGTTTTTT
TRBJ2-4,-,-,TRBV21-1,CASSKRKDIQYF,TGTGCCAGCAGCAAAAGGAAGGACATTCAGTACTTC
TRBJ1-1,-,-,TRBV5-1,CASSLSVGPAARDTEAFF,TGCGCCAGCAGCTTAAGTGTCGGGCCGGCGGCGAGGGACACTGAAGCTTTCTTT
TRBJ1-2,-,-,TRBV5-1,CASSLDRDYGYTF,TGCGCCAGCAGCTTGGACAGGGACTATGGCTACACCTTC
TRBJ2-7,TRBD1,-,TRBV27,CASSLLGQEVYEQYF,TGTGCCAGCAGTTTATTGGGACAGGAGGTATACGAGCAGTACTTC
TRBJ1-4,TRBD1,-,TRBV28,CASSSQDRNEKLFF,TGTGCCAGCAGTTCGCAGGACAGGAATGAAAAACTGTTTTTT
TRBJ2-1,-,-,TRBV2,CASSGDGSYNEQFF,TGTGCCAGCAGTGGAGATGGCTCCTACAATGAGCAGTTCTTC
TRBJ2-7,TRBD1,-,TRBV13,CASSLGGGFRGYEQYF,TGTGCCAGCAGCTTAGGAGGGGGCTTTAGGGGCTACGAGCAGTACTTC
TRBJ2-3,TRBD2,-,TRBV9,CASSGTSGGADTQYF,TGTGCCAGCAGCGGGACTAGCGGGGGGGCAGATACGCAGTATTTT
TRBJ1-2,TRBD1,-,TRBV27,CASKMTGRFYGYTF,TGTGCCAGCAAAATGACAGGGCGGTTCTATGGCTACACCTTC
TRBJ2-2,-,-,TRBV11-3,CASSLQGTGELFF,TGTGCCAGCAGCTTACAGGGGACCGGGGAGCTGTTTTTT
TRBJ1-2,-,once,TRBV30,CAWSTRGGAYGYTF,TGTGCCTGGAGTACGAGGGGGGGAGCTTATGGCTACACCTTC
TRBJ1-2,-,-,TRBV21-1,CASSKGRDRKSYGYTF,TGTGCCAGCAGCAAAGGGCGGGACAGGAAGAGCTATGGCTACACCTTC
TRBJ1-2,-,-,TRBV6-5,CASSYSTGPNTF,TGTGCCAGCAGTTACTCGACGGGACCTAACACCTTC
TRBJ1-6,-,-,TRBV5-4,CASRPGTHNSPLHF,TGTGCCAGCAGGCCCGGGACCCATAATTCACCCCTCCACTTT
TRBJ2-3,-,-,TRBV2,CASRPPGLTTDTQYF,TGTGCCAGCAGACCACCGGGACTTACCACAGATACGCAGTATTTT
TRBJ1-2,-,-,TRBV7-9,CASSFWGDPGRYTF,TGTGCCAGCAGCTTCTGGGGGGACCCTGGGCGCTACACCTTC
TRBJ1-1,-,once,TRBV21-1,CASSGLVGAPCSTEAFF,TGTGCCAGCAGCGGCCTAGTGGGGGCGCCTTGTAGCACTGAAGCTTTCTTT
TRBJ1-3,-,-,TRBV7-9,CASPTADSGNTIYF,TGTGCCAGCCCGACAGCAGACTCTGGAAACACCATATATTTT
TRBJ2-1,-,-,TRBV4-3,CASSQDPPGRISSYNEQFF,TGCGCCAGCAGCCAAGATCCCCCGGGGAGAATAAGCTCCTACAATGAGCAGTTCTTC
TRBJ2-1,TRBD2,-,TRBV15,CATSRNPGRGVVEQFF,TGTGCCACCAGCAGAAACCCGGGACGGGGGGTTGTTGAGCAGTTCTTC
TRBJ2-7,-,-,TRBV28,CASSPVRGPPLGYEQYF,TGTGCCAGCAGTCCCGTACGGGGGCCCCCGCTAGGCTACGAGCAGTACTTC
TRBJ2-3,-,-,TRBV5-6,CASSFFRVSTDTQYF,TGTGCCAGCAGCTTCTTTAGGGTCAGCACAGATACGCAGTATTTT
TRBJ1-1,TRBD1,-,TRBV19,CASSIGTGRTEAFF,TGTGCCAGTAGTATAGGGACAGGGAGGACTGAAGCTTTCTTT
TRBJ2-5,TRBD2,-,TRBV9,CASSVGSRGGLETQYF,TGTGCCAGCAGCGTAGGCTCGCGGGGGGGCCTAGAGACCCAGTACTTC
TRBJ1-4,-,-,TRBV3-1/TRBV3-2,CASSRGPANEKLFF,TGTGCCAGCAGCCGGGGGCCGGCTAATGAAAAACTGTTTTTT
TRBJ1-1,-,-,TRBV5-4,CASSLDPPVPANTEAFF,TGTGCCAGCAGCTTGGATCCCCCGGTTCCGGCGAACACTGAAGCTTTCTTT
TRBJ2-1,-,-,TRBV19,CASSIDRGGLNEQFF,TGTGCCAGTAGTATAGACAGGGGAGGGTTGAATGAGCAGTTCTTC
TRBJ2-3,-,-,TRBV2,CASSVRQGTDTQYF,TGTGCCAGCAGTGTGCGGCAGGGCACAGATACGCAGTATTTT
TRBJ1-4,-,-,TRBV5-1,CASSQRTTEKLFF,TGCGCCAGCAGCCAAAGGACAACCGAAAAACTGTTTTTT
TRBJ1-1,TRBD1,-,TRBV27,CASSLFGVQGADTEAFF,TGTGCCAGCAGTTTATTTGGCGTACAGGGGGCGGACACTGAAGCTTTCTTT
TRBJ1-1,TRBD1,-,TRBV6-2/TRBV6-3,CASSYFPDRVRQNTEAFF,TGTGCCAGCAGTTACTTCCCCGACAGGGTTCGACAGAACACTGAAGCTTTCTTT
TRBJ1-3,-,-,TRBV9,CASSPITGNTIYF,TGTGCCAGCAGCCCCATTACTGGAAACACCATATATTTT
TRBJ1-2,-,-,TRBV6-1,CASSEAVDGYYGYTF,TGTGCCAGCAGTGAAGCGGTTGACGGGTACTATGGCTACACCTTC
TRBJ1-5,-,-,TRBV7-9,CASSLGGAGDQPQHF,TGTGCCAGCAGCTTAGGGGGGGCCGGTGATCAGCCCCAGCATTTT
TRBJ1-5,-,-,TRBV10-3,CAISESQGPNQPQHF,TGTGCCATCAGTGAGTCGCAGGGTCCCAATCAGCCCCAGCATTTT
TRBJ2-6,-,-,TRBV6-1,CASSEAVMSSGANVLTF,TGTGCCAGCAGTGAAGCCGTCATGAGCTCTGGGGCCAACGTCCTGACTTTC
TRBJ2-3,TRBD2,-,TRBV3-1/TRBV3-2,CASSPSGGAADTQYF,TGTGCCAGCAGCCCTAGCGGGGGGGCAGCAGATACGCAGTATTTT
TRBJ2-2,TRBD1,-,TRBV28,CASSLIGTANTGELFF,TGTGCCAGCAGTTTAATTGGGACAGCGAACACCGGGGAGCTGTTTTTT
TRBJ1-2,-,-,TRBV10-1,CASRPTGGWEGSNYGYTF,TGCGCCAGCAGACCAACTGGGGGCTGGGAAGGGTCTAACTATGGCTACACCTTC
TRBJ1-4,-,once,TRBV3-1/TRBV3-2,CASSQEGRAGEEKLFF,TGTGCCAGCAGCCAAGAGGGCAGGGCAGGGGAAGAAAAACTGTTTTTT
TRBJ1-1,-,-,TRBV28,CAIGREAFF,TGTGCCATCGGACGGGAAGCTTTCTTT
TRBJ1-1,-,few,TRBV20-1,CSAPDREAFF,TGCAGTGCTCCCGACAGGGAAGCTTTCTTT
TRBJ1-2,-,-,TRBV20-1,CSASFDGTGQNGYTF,TGCAGTGCTAGTTTCGATGGGACCGGCCAAAATGGCTACACCTTC
TRBJ2-2,TRBD1,-,TRBV19,CASSTRTGLNTGELFF,TGTGCCAGTAGTACCCGGACAGGGTTAAACACCGGGGAGCTGTTTTTT
TRBJ2-3,TRBD1,-,TRBV2,CATTRDRGPSDTQYF,TGTGCCACAACGAGGGACAGGGGGCCCTCAGATACGCAGTATTTT
TRBJ2-7,-,-,TRBV5-1,CASSLAPQFYEQYF,TGCGCCAGCAGCTTGGCCCCACAGTTCTACGAGCAGTACTTC
TRBJ1-2,-,-,TRBV4-1,CASSQVVLSNYGYTF,TGCGCCAGCAGCCAAGTTGTGCTTTCTAACTATGGCTACACCTTC